This T cell receptor beta chain was recovered during a study of vaccination effects on CD4 cells after COVID-19. For the study at large: Two recovered convalescent patients were sampled 16 days and one week pre-vaccination.

Peptide-pool stimulation followed by sequencing identified expanded antigen-specific CD4+ clonotypes in the ViraFEST assay. Subsequent to a culture period of 10 days, CD4+ T cells were isolated. A PCR test confirmed that the person had SARS-CoV-2 infection between March and December 2020. At days 3 and 7, half of the medium was exchanged for IL-2 medium. The CDR3 has 16 residues. In the case of this clone: No antigen is known for it.

Libraries were prepared by immunoSEQ multiplex PCR; TCRdb keeps only in-frame clonotypes and omits some of them. The data show tens of thousands of clones, under 85% seen once. The origin of this receptor is a human donor who had a prior SARS-CoV-2 infection. The gene calls are TRBV21-1 and TRBJ1-5; the table's D gene call, TRBD1, was not cross checked with the DNA. TRBV21-1 is assigned pseudogene status. Sequenced here: CD4+ T cells from PBMCs cultured with a peptide pool, sampled before COVID-19 vaccination. CDR3: CASANTQGGCNQPQHF. The CDR3 coding sequence is TGTGCCAGCGCCAATACTCAGGGGGGATGCAATCAGCCCCAGCATTTT.